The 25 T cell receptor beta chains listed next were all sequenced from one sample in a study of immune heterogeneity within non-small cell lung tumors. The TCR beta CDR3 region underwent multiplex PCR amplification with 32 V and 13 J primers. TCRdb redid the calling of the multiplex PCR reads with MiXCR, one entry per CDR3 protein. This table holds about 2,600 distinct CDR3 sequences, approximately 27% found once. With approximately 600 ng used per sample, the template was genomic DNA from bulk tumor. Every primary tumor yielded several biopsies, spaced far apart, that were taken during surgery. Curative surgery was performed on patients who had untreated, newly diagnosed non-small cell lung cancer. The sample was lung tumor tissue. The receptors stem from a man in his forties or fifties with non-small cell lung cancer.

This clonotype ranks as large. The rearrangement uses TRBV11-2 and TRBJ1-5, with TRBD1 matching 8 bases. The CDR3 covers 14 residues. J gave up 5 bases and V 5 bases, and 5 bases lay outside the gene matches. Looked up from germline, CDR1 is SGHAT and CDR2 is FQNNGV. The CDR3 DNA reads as TGTGCCAGCAGCCCAGGGGGCGCGTATCAGCCCCAGCATTTT. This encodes CASSPGGAYQPQHF.

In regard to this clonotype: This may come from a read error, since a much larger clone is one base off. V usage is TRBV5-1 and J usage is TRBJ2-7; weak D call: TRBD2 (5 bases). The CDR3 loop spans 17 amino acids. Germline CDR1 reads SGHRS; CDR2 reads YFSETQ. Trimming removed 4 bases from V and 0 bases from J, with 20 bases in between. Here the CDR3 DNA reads TGCGCCAGCAGCGTTGGGTTGGACTCCCCCCACTCCTACGAGCAGTACTTC. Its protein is CASSVGLDSPHSYEQYF.

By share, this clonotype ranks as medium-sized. The CDR3 spells CATRDSGRLGNEQFF. DNA of the CDR3: TGTGCCACCAGGGATAGCGGGAGGCTCGGGAATGAGCAGTTCTTC. This chain links TRBV15 with TRBJ2-1; 10 bases fit TRBD2. With 6 bases clipped from V and 7 bases from J, the junction kept 9 bases outside the gene matches. Germline CDR1 reads LNHNV; CDR2 reads YYDKDF (reference sequence). CDR3 length equals 15 residues.

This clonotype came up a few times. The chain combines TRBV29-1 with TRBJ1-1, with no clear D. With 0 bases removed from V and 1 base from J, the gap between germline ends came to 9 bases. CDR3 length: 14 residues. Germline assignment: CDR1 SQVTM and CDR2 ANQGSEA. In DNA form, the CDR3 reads TGCAGCGTTGAAGACAAACAGACGAACACTGAAGCTTTCTTT. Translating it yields CSVEDKQTNTEAFF.

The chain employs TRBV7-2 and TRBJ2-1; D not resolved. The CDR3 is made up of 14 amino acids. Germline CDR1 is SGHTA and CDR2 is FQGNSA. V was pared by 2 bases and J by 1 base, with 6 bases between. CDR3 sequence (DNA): TGTGCCAGCAGCTTATTGACTTCCTACAATGAGCAGTTCTTC. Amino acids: CASSLLTSYNEQFF.

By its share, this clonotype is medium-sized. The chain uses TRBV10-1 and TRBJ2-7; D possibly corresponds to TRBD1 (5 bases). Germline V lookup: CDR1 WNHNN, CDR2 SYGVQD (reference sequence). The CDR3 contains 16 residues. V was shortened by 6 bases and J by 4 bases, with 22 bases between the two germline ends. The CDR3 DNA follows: TGCGCCAGCAGCGACAGACTCCAGCCCAGGCTATACGAGCAGTACTTC. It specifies CASSDRLQPRLYEQYF.

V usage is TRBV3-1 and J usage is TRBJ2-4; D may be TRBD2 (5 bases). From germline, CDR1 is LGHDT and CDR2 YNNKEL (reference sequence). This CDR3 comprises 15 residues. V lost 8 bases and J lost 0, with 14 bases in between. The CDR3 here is CASPRAALAKNIQYF. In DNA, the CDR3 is TGTGCCAGCCCCCGAGCGGCACTAGCCAAAAACATTCAGTACTTC.

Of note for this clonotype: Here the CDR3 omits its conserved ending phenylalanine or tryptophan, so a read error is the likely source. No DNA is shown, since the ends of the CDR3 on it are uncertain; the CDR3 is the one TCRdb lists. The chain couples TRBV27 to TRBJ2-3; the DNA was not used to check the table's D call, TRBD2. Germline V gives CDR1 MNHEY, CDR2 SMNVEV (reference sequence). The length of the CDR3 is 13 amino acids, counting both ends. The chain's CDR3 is CASSFAYEQYFGP.

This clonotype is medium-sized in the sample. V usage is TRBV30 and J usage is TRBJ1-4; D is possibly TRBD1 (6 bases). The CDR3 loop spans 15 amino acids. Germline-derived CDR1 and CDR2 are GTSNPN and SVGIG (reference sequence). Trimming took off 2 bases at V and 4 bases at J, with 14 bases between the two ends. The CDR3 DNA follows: TGTGCCTGGAGTTTGGGACACGAAGATAATGAAAAACTGTTTTTT. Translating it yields CAWSLGHEDNEKLFF.

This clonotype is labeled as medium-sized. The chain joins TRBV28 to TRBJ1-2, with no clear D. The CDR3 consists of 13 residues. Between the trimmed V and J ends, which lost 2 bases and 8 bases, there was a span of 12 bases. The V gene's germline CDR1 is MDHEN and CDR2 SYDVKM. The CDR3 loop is CASSLEGSGGYTF. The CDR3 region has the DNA TGTGCCAGCAGTTTAGAAGGGTCTGGGGGCTACACCTTC.

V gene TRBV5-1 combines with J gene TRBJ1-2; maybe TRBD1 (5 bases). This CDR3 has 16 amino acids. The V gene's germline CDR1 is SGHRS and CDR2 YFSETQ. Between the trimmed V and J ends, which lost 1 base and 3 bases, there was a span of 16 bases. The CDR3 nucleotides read TGCGCCAGCAGCTTGCAGGGCGGCAGGGTCGACTATGGCTACACCTTC. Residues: CASSLQGGRVDYGYTF.

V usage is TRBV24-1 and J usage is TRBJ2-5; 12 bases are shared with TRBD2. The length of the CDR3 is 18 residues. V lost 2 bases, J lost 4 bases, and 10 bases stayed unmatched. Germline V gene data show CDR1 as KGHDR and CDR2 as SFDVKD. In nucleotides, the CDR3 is TGTGCCACCAGTGATTCGGGGACTAGCGGGCTCGCCCCAGAGACCCAGTACTTC. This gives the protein CATSDSGTSGLAPETQYF.

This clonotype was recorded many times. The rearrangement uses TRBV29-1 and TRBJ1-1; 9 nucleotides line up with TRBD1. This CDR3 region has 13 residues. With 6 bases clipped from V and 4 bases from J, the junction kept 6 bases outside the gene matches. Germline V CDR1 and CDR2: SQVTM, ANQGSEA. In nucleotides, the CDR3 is TGCAGCGTCCTACAGGGGGCAAGCACTGAAGCTTTCTTT. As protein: CSVLQGASTEAFF. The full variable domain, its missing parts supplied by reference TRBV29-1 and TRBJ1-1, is SAVISQKPSRDICQRGTSLTIQCQVDSQVTMMFWYRQQPGQSLTLIATANQGSEATYESGFVIDKFPISRPNLTFSTLTVSNMSPEDSSIYLCSVLQGASTEAFFGQGTRLTVV.

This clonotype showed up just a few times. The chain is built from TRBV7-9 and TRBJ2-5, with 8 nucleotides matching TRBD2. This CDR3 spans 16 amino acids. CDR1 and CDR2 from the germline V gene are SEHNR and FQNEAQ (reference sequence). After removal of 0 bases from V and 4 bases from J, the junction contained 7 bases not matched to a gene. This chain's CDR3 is CASSLAAGGKGETQYF. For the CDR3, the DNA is TGTGCCAGCAGCTTAGCGGCGGGGGGCAAGGGAGAGACCCAGTACTTC.

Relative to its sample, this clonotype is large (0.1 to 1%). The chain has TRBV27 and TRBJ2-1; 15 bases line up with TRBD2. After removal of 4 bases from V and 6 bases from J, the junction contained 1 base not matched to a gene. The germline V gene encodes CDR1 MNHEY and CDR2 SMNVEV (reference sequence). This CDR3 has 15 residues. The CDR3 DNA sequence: TGTGCCAGCAGTTCGGGACTAGCGGGAGGCAATGAGCAGTTCTTC. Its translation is CASSSGLAGGNEQFF.

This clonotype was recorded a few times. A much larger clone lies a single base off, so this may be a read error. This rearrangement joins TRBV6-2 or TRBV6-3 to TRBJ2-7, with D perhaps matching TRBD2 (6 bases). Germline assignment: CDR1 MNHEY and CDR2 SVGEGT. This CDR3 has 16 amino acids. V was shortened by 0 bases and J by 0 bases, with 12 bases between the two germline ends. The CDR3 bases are TGTGCCAGCAGTTACTCGAGGGCTAGCGACTCCTACGAGCAGTACTTC. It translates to CASSYSRASDSYEQYF.

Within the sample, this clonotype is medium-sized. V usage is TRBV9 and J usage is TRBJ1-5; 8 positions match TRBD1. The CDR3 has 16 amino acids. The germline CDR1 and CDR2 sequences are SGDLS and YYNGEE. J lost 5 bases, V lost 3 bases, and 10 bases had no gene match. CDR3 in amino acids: CASSAGGTGGDQPQHF. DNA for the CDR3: TGTGCCAGCAGCGCCGGAGGAACAGGGGGTGATCAGCCCCAGCATTTT.

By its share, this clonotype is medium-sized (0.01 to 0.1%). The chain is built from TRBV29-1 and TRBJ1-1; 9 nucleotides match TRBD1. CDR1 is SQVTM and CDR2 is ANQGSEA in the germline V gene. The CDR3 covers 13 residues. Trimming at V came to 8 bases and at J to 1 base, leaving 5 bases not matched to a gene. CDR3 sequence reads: CSIRTGANTEAFF. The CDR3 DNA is TGCAGCATAAGGACAGGGGCGAACACTGAAGCTTTCTTT.

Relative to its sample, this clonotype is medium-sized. The CDR3: CASSQGYGRTDTQYF. In DNA form, the CDR3 reads TGTGCCAGCAGCCAAGGTTACGGGAGAACGGATACGCAGTATTTT. The chain joins TRBV14 to TRBJ2-3, with D possibly matching TRBD2 (6 bases). The CDR3 totals 15 residues. The V gene lost 1 base and the J gene lost 6 bases, with 14 bases spanning the gap. Germline loops: CDR1 SGHDN, CDR2 FVKESK.

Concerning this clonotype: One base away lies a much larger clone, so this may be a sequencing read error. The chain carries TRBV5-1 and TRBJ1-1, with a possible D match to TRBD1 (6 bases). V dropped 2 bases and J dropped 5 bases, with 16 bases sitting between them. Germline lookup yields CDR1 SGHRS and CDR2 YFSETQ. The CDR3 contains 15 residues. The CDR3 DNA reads TGCGCCAGCAGCTTTTCAGGGGACGGGGAGACTGAAGCTTTCTTT. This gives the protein CASSFSGDGETEAFF.

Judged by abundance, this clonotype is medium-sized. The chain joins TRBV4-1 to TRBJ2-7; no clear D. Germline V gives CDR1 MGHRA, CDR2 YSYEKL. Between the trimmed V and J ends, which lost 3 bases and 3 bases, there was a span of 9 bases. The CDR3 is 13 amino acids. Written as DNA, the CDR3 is TGCGCCAGCAGCCACGAGTGGGGCTACGAGCAGTACTTC. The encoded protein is CASSHEWGYEQYF.

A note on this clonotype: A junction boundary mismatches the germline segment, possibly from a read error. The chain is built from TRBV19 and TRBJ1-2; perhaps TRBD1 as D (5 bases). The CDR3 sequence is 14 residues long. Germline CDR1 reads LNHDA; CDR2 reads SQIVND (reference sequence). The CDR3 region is CASRGAGTVYGCTF. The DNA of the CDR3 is TGTGCCAGTAGGGGTGCAGGGACGGTCTATGGCTGCACCTTC.

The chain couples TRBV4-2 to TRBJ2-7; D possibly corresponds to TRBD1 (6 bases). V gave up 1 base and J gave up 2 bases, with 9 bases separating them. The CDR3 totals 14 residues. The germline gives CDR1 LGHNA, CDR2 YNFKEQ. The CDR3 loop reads CASSQGGQTYEQYF. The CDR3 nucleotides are TGTGCCAGCAGCCAAGGTGGACAGACCTACGAGCAGTACTTC.

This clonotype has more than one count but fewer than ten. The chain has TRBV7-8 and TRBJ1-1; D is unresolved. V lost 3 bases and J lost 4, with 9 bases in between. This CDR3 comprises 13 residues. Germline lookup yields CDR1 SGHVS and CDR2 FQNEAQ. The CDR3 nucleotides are TGTGCCAGCAGCTTCCGTCCCTCCACTGAAGCTTTCTTT. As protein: CASSFRPSTEAFF.

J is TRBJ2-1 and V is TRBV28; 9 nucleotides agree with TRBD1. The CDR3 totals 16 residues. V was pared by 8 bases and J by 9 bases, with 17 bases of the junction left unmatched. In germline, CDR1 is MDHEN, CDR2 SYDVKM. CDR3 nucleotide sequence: TGTGCCAGCGGGGGGGGGGGGACAGGGTTTTGGAGTGAGCAGTTCTTC. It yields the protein CASGGGGTGFWSEQFF.